The 27 T cell receptor beta chains listed next were all sequenced from one sample in a study of blood T cell repertoires in COVID-19. Profiling relied on immunoSEQ multiplex PCR, and the TCRdb table lists in-frame clones only, not all of them. The sample consists of 300,000 to 350,000 clones, roughly 84% of them appearing once. Sequencing input: PBMCs or T cells enriched from blood (not recorded which). These receptors were obtained from a woman aged 25 to 39 who had recovered from COVID-19.

The chain employs TRBV6-2 or TRBV6-3 and TRBJ2-7; TRBD1 matches at 7 bases. CDR1 and CDR2 from the germline V gene are MNHEY and SVGEGT. This CDR3 region has 13 residues. V shed 5 bases and J 7 bases; nucleotides not matched to a gene: 8. CDR3 sequence: CASSRSTGLEQYF. CDR3 nucleotide sequence: TGTGCCAGCAGTCGCTCGACAGGGCTAGAGCAGTACTTC.

As regards this clone: Other DNA sequences of this sample code for an identical CDR3. The J gene is TRBJ1-2, the V gene TRBV2, with D hard to call. This CDR3 comprises 13 residues. Germline lookup yields CDR1 SNHLY and CDR2 FYNNEI. Trimming cost V 3 bases and J 11 bases, with 16 bases left between them. The CDR3 loop is CASSEDRDSGYTF. CDR3 sequence (DNA): TGTGCCAGCAGTGAGGATCGTGATAGCGGATACACCTTC.

The rearrangement joins TRBV19 to TRBJ1-5, with D possibly TRBD1 on 5 matching bases. The CDR3 loop spans 16 amino acids. Trimming took off 5 bases at V and 7 bases at J, with 21 bases between the two ends. CDR1 is LNHDA, CDR2 SQIVND, per germline (reference sequence). This CDR3 is CASSPEAARVEQPQHF. The CDR3 region has the DNA TGTGCCAGTAGTCCCGAGGCGGCCAGGGTCGAACAGCCCCAGCATTTT.

The V and J genes are TRBV5-1 and TRBJ2-3, with 8 bases matching TRBD2. This CDR3 region has 18 residues. CDR1 is SGHRS, CDR2 YFSETQ, per germline. V lost 1 base and J lost 0; bases outside the gene matches: 10. The chain's CDR3 is CASSLRGGSGSSTDTQYF. DNA of the CDR3: TGCGCCAGCAGCTTGCGGGGGGGCAGCGGCTCTAGCACAGATACGCAGTATTTT. Full variable domain (missing parts from reference TRBV5-1 and TRBJ2-3): KAGVTQTPRYLIKTRGQQVTLSCSPISGHRSVSWYQQTPGQGLQFLFEYFSETQRNKGNFPGRFSGRQFSNSRSEMNVSTLELGDSALYLCASSLRGGSGSSTDTQYFGPGTRLTVL.

The chain links TRBV27 to TRBJ2-5, with TRBD2 matching 12 bases. The CDR3 runs 20 residues. Germline CDR1 and CDR2: MNHEY and SMNVEV (reference sequence). Trimming took 7 bases from V and 1 from J; bases not matched to a gene: 19. The CDR3 DNA sequence: TGTGCCAGCACCCAAATAGGAAACCCTAGCGGGGGGGCCGCCCAAGAGACCCAGTACTTC. Its translation is CASTQIGNPSGGAAQETQYF.

DNA for the CDR3: TGTGCCAGCAGCCAGCAATCCCCAGATGCCCAGTACTTC. This translates into CASSQQSPDAQYF. The rearrangement uses TRBV3-1 (or the pseudogene TRBV3-2) and TRBJ2-5; no definite D call. Germline V gives CDR1 LGHDT, CDR2 YNNKEL (reference sequence). The CDR3 loop spans 13 amino acids. V shed 3 bases and J shed 9 bases, with 14 bases lying between them.

This clone was seen only once. The rearrangement links TRBV27 to TRBJ1-5, with a weak D call TRBD1 (6 bases). From germline, CDR1 is MNHEY and CDR2 SMNVEV (reference sequence). The CDR3 is 15 residues long. The ends were cut back, 2 bases at V and 2 bases at J, with 10 bases in the middle. In DNA, the CDR3 is TGTGCCAGCAGTTTAAGGGGGATGGGCAATCAGCCCCAGCATTTT. It is translated as CASSLRGMGNQPQHF.

The V call is TRBV14, the J call TRBJ1-1; D not certain. This CDR3 is built from 13 residues. Germline CDR1 and CDR2: SGHDN and FVKESK. V was shortened by 4 bases and J by 11 bases, with 17 bases between the two germline ends. The CDR3 DNA reads TGTGCCAGCAGCCGCCTTGATGGTGCAGCGGCTTTCTTT. This translates into CASSRLDGAAAFF. The entire variable domain, with the rest obtained from reference TRBV14 and TRBJ1-1, is as follows: EAGVTQFPSHSVIEKGQTVTLRCDPISGHDNLYWYRRVMGKEIKFLLHFVKESKQDESGMPNNRFLAERTGGTYSTLKVQPAELEDSGVYFCASSRLDGAAAFFGQGTRLTVV.

The V and J genes are TRBV5-1 and TRBJ1-2, with D maybe TRBD1 (6 bases). Trimming took 0 bases from V and 2 from J, leaving 8 bases between them. Germline V lookup: CDR1 SGHRS, CDR2 YFSETQ. The CDR3 contains 14 residues. The CDR3 is CASSLGDTNYGYTF. The CDR3 DNA reads TGCGCCAGCAGCTTGGGGGACACCAACTATGGCTACACCTTC.

The chain combines TRBV6-5 with TRBJ2-7, with 7 bases that match TRBD2. The J segment lost 3 bases and the V segment lost 6 bases, leaving 5 bases of the junction unmatched. Germline V gene data show CDR1 as MNHEY and CDR2 as SVGAGI. The CDR3 length is 13 residues. As DNA, the CDR3 is TGTGCCAGCAGGATGACTAGCCTCTACGAGCAGTACTTC. Encoded protein: CASRMTSLYEQYF.

V gene TRBV9 combines with J gene TRBJ2-3, with D perhaps TRBD1 (5 bases). CDR3 length: 17 amino acids. The V gene lost 1 base and the J gene lost 3 bases, with 18 bases spanning the gap. Germline lookup yields CDR1 SGDLS and CDR2 YYNGEE. The DNA of the CDR3 is TGTGCCAGCAGCGTACCCCTGAAGGGGATGGAGACAGATACGCAGTATTTT. Amino acid sequence: CASSVPLKGMETDTQYF.

V gene TRBV18 combines with J gene TRBJ1-2; D not resolved. Trimming stripped 5 bases from V and 4 bases from J, with 14 bases between. Looked up from germline, CDR1 is KGHSH and CDR2 is LQKENI. This CDR3 spans 14 amino acids. CDR3 amino acids: CASSADGILYGYTF. CDR3 coding DNA: TGTGCCAGCTCAGCGGACGGGATCCTCTATGGCTACACCTTC.

The chain uses TRBV3-1 (or the pseudogene TRBV3-2) and TRBJ2-3; no clear D. CDR1 is LGHDT and CDR2 is YNNKEL in the germline V gene (reference sequence). Trimming left V 1 base short and J 5 bases short, with 4 bases between. The length of the CDR3 is 12 residues. CDR3 sequence (DNA): TGTGCCAGCAGCCAAGTAAAAGATACGCAGTATTTT. This translates into CASSQVKDTQYF.

The chain recombines TRBV28 with TRBJ2-4, with D tentatively TRBD2 (7 bases). The CDR3 covers 16 residues. V gave up 7 bases and J gave up 1 base, with 17 bases separating them. The germline V gene encodes CDR1 MDHEN and CDR2 SYDVKM. CDR3 residues: CASNQPAGAAKNIQYF. In DNA, the CDR3 is TGTGCCAGCAATCAACCGGCGGGGGCGGCCAAAAACATTCAGTACTTC.

The J gene is TRBJ1-5, the V gene TRBV27; 7 bases are a match to TRBD1. The CDR3 is 17 amino acids. Germline V CDR1 and CDR2: MNHEY, SMNVEV (reference sequence). The V segment lost 3 bases and the J segment 2 bases; nucleotides outside the gene matches: 10. The CDR3 protein is CASSFYGRDRGNQPQHF. CDR3 coding DNA: TGTGCCAGCAGTTTTTATGGCCGAGACAGGGGCAATCAGCCCCAGCATTTT.

This chain uses TRBV19 with TRBJ2-2, with D possibly TRBD2 on 6 matching bases. This CDR3 spans 17 amino acids. CDR1 LNHDA and CDR2 SQIVND come from the germline V gene (reference sequence). The ends were cut back, 3 bases at V and 6 bases at J, with 20 bases in the middle. The CDR3 spells CASSIRGTVLLPGELFF. The CDR3 nucleotides read TGTGCCAGTAGTATCCGCGGGACGGTCCTCTTACCCGGGGAGCTGTTTTTT.

The chain carries TRBV2 and TRBJ1-2; 8 bases fit TRBD1. The germline gives CDR1 SNHLY, CDR2 FYNNEI. V dropped 5 bases and J dropped 4; count of bases not matched to a gene: 3. This CDR3 is built from 13 residues. The CDR3 sequence: CASSPGQVYGYTF. The CDR3 coding sequence is TGTGCCAGCAGTCCGGGACAGGTCTATGGCTACACCTTC.

The V gene is TRBV5-1, the J gene TRBJ2-1, with TRBD1 matching over 8 bases. Trimming cost V 0 bases and J 6 bases; bases outside gene matches: 5. Germline-derived CDR1 and CDR2 are SGHRS and YFSETQ. This CDR3 is 15 amino acids long. CDR3 residues: CASSLATGDGNEQFF. The CDR3 DNA reads TGCGCCAGCAGCTTGGCGACAGGGGATGGCAATGAGCAGTTCTTC.

The chain recombines TRBV5-4 with TRBJ2-7, with D possibly matching TRBD2 (5 bases). In germline, CDR1 is SGHNT, CDR2 YYREEE (reference sequence). V lost 0 bases and J 0 bases, leaving 10 bases between the germline ends. The CDR3 is made up of 15 amino acids. CDR3 amino acids: CASSLAGVDSYEQYF. CDR3 nucleotides: TGTGCCAGCAGCTTGGCCGGGGTGGACTCCTACGAGCAGTACTTC.

The chain has TRBV4-1 and TRBJ1-2, with TRBD1 matching 9 bases. Germline V gene lookup returns CDR1 MGHRA and CDR2 YSYEKL. The CDR3 length is 15 residues. The trim removed 3 bases at V and 6 bases at J, leaving 8 bases unmatched. The CDR3 region is CASSHRTGVEDGYTF. Here the CDR3 DNA reads TGCGCCAGCAGCCACAGGACAGGGGTCGAGGATGGCTACACCTTC.

CDR3 DNA sequence: TGTGCCAGCAGTTTAGTGGACAGGGGAAGTACTGAAGCTTTCTTT. This codes for CASSLVDRGSTEAFF. The genes are TRBV28 and TRBJ1-1; 9 bases fit TRBD1. There are 15 residues in the CDR3. Per the germline V gene, CDR1 is MDHEN and CDR2 is SYDVKM. V was pared by 2 bases and J by 5 bases, with 6 bases of the junction left unmatched.

The chain joins TRBV3-1 (or the pseudogene TRBV3-2) to TRBJ1-2; no clear D gene. Germline CDR1 reads LGHDT; CDR2 reads YNNKEL (reference sequence). Trimming cost V 0 bases and J 6 bases, with 11 bases left between them. This CDR3 is 14 amino acids long. Here the CDR3 DNA reads TGTGCCAGCAGCCAAGACCTAGGCGGGAATGGCTACACCTTC. Protein product: CASSQDLGGNGYTF.

The chain recombines TRBV18 with TRBJ1-4; D is ambiguous. The V end was cut by 3 bases, the J end by 2 bases, with 13 bases between. CDR1 is KGHSH and CDR2 is LQKENI in the germline V gene. The CDR3 sequence is 16 residues long. The DNA for the CDR3 is TGTGCCAGCTCACCCCGCGGGGTTGGCACTAATGAAAAACTGTTTTTT. It translates to CASSPRGVGTNEKLFF.

The CDR3 DNA sequence: TGTGCCACCAGCAGAGATCGGGCAGGAGGTGAAAAACTGTTTTTT. Its protein is CATSRDRAGGEKLFF. The chain has TRBV15 and TRBJ1-4; no reliable D call. The germline gives CDR1 LNHNV, CDR2 YYDKDF (reference sequence). V shed 0 bases and J shed 7 bases, with 12 bases lying between them. The CDR3 has 15 residues.

The rearrangement uses TRBV4-1 and TRBJ1-6; a weak D match, TRBD1 (6 bases). V lost 1 base and J lost 10, with 11 bases in between. Germline CDR1 MGHRA, CDR2 YSYEKL. The CDR3 runs to 14 residues. The CDR3 DNA follows: TGCGCCAGCAGCCAAGCAGGGGAGGGATCACCCCTCCACTTT. It encodes CASSQAGEGSPLHF.

The chain links TRBV3-1 (or the pseudogene TRBV3-2) to TRBJ1-5, with 7 nucleotides matching TRBD1. The CDR3 extends over 19 amino acids. The J segment lost 3 bases and the V segment lost 3 bases, leaving 17 bases of the junction unmatched. Germline CDR1 is LGHDT and CDR2 is YNNKEL (reference sequence). CDR3 in DNA: TGTGCCAGCAGCCAGAAGAGAAGACAGGGCTCGGTCAACAATCAGCCCCAGCATTTT. Its protein product is CASSQKRRQGSVNNQPQHF.

The chain couples TRBV10-3 to TRBJ2-7, with 7 bases lining up with TRBD1. CDR3 length equals 12 residues. Per the germline V gene, CDR1 is ENHRY and CDR2 is SYGVKD. V dropped 6 bases and J dropped 8; count of bases not matched to a gene: 7. As DNA, the CDR3 is TGTGCCATCAGGGGGACAGTGGGGAAGCAGTACTTC. Protein product: CAIRGTVGKQYF.